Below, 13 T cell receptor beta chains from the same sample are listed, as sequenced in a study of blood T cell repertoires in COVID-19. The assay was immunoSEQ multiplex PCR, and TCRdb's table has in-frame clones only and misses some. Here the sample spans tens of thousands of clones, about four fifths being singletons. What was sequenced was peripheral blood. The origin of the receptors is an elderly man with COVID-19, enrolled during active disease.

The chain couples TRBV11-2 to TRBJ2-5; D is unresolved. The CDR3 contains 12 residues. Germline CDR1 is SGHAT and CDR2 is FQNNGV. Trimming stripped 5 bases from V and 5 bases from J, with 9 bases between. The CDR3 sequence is CASSPSSETQYF. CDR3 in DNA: TGTGCCAGCAGCCCCTCGTCTGAGACCCAGTACTTC. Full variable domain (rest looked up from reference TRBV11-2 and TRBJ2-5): EAGVAQSPRYKIIEKRQSVAFWCNPISGHATLYWYQQILGQGPKLLIQFQNNGVVDDSQLPKDRFSAERLKGVDSTLKIQPAKLEDSAVYLCASSPSSETQYFGPGTRLLVL.

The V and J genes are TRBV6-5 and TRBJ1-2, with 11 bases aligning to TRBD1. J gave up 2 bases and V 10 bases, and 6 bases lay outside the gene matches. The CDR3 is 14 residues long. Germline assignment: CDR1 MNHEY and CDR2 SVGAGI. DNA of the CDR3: TGTGCCACCTCCGGGACAGGGGGGAACTATGGCTACACCTTC. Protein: CATSGTGGNYGYTF.

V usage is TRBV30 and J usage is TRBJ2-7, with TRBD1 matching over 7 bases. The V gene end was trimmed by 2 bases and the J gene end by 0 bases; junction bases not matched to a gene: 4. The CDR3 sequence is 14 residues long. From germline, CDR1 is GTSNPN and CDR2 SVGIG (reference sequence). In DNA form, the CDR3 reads TGTGCCTGGAGTCAGGGACAGAGCTCCTACGAGCAGTACTTC. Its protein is CAWSQGQSSYEQYF. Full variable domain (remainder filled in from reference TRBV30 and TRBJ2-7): SQTIHQWPATLVQPVGSPLSLECTVEGTSNPNLYWYRQAAGRGLQLLFYSVGIGQISSEVPQNLSASRPQDRQFILSSKKLLLSDSGFYLCAWSQGQSSYEQYFGPGTRLTVT.

The CDR3 bases are TGTGCCAGCAGCCGGACCGGGGGGGGACTAGCGGGGACTTCGGGCAATGAGCAGTTCTTC. Translated: CASSRTGGGLAGTSGNEQFF. The chain recombines TRBV4-2 with TRBJ2-1; 13 bases are shared with TRBD2. This CDR3 has 20 residues. Per germline, CDR1 LGHNA and CDR2 YNFKEQ. The ends lost 4 bases at V and 6 bases at J; junction bases unmatched: 18.

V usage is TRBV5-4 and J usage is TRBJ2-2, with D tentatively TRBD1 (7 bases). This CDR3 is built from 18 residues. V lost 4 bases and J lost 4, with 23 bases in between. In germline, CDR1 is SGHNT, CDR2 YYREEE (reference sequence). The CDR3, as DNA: TGTGCCAGCAGCCCAGACAGGGTTCGACTAGTAAGCACCGGGGAGCTGTTTTTT. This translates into CASSPDRVRLVSTGELFF. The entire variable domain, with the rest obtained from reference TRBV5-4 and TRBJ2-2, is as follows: ETGVTQSPTHLIKTRGQQVTLRCSSQSGHNTVSWYQQALGQGPQFIFQYYREEENGRGNFPPRFSGLQFPNYSSELNVNALELDDSALYLCASSPDRVRLVSTGELFFGEGSRLTVL.

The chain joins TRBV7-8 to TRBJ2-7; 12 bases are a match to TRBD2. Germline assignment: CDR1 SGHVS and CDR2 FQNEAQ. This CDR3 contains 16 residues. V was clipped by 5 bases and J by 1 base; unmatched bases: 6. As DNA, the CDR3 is TGTGCCAGCAGCCCTAGCGGGAGGGCCTCATCCTACGAGCAGTACTTC. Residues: CASSPSGRASSYEQYF.

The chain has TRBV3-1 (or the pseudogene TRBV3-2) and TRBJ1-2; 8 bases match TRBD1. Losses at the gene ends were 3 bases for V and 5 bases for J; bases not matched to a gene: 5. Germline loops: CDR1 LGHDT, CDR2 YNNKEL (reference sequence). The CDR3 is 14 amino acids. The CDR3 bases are TGTGCCAGCAGCCAGACAGGGGACCCATATGGCTACACCTTC. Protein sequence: CASSQTGDPYGYTF.

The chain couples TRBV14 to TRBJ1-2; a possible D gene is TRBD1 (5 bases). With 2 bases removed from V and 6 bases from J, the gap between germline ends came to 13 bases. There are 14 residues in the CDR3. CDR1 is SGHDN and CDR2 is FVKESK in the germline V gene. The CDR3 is CASSQNPATDGYTF. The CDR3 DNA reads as TGTGCCAGCAGCCAAAATCCTGCGACAGATGGCTACACCTTC.

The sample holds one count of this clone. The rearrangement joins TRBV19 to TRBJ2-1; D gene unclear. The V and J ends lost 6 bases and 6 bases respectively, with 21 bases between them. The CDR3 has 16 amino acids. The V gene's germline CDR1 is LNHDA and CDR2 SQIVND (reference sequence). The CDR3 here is CASRKQSRGGGNEQFF. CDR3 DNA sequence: TGTGCCAGTAGGAAGCAATCACGAGGTGGCGGCAATGAGCAGTTCTTC.

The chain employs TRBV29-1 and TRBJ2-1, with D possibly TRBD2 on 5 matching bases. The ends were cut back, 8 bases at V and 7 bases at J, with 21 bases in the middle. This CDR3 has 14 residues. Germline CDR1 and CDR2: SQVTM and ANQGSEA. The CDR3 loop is CSHTGETFRNEQFF. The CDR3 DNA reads TGCAGCCATACCGGGGAGACTTTCAGGAATGAGCAGTTCTTC.

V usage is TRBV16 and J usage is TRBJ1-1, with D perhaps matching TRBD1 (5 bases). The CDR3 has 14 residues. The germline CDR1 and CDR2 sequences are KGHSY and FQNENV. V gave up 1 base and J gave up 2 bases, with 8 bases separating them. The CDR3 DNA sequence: TGTGCCAGCAGCCAATGGGGCAGCAACACTGAAGCTTTCTTT. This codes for CASSQWGSNTEAFF.

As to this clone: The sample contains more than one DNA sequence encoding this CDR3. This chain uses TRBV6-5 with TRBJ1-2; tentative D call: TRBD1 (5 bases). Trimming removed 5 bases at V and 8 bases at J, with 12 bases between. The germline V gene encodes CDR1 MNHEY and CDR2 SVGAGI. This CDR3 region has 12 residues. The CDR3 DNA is TGTGCCAGCAGTCCTCAGGGATTCGGCTACACCTTC. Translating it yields CASSPQGFGYTF.

The CDR3 region is CASNREGDSPLHF. In DNA form, the CDR3 reads TGTGCCAGCAACAGAGAGGGGGATTCACCCCTCCACTTT. The V and J genes are TRBV9 and TRBJ1-6; a possible D gene is TRBD1 (6 bases). The CDR3 consists of 13 residues. V was cut by 6 bases and J by 8 bases, with 12 bases left in between. Germline V gene lookup returns CDR1 SGDLS and CDR2 YYNGEE.